Described below is a single TCR beta chain sequence and its context. The data belong to a study of control samples from healthy donors and cancer patients. This table comes from immunoSEQ multiplex PCR, and its TCRdb copy is limited to in-frame clones, with some not included. The sample includes about 97,000 clones, about 89% of them seen just once. Deletions cut 2 bases from V and 3 bases from J, with 19 bases between. The length of the CDR3 is 17 residues. In germline, CDR1 is MNHNS, CDR2 SASEGT. The chain links TRBV6-1 to TRBJ1-2, with a tentative D call TRBD1 (5 bases). The sequence derives from a man under 40 in good health. Sample: blood. Here the CDR3 reads CASSEKPPGREYYGYTF. The CDR3 DNA sequence: TGTGCCAGCAGTGAAAAACCTCCCGGCAGGGAATACTATGGCTACACCTTC.